Described below is a single T cell receptor beta chain sequence and its context. Its antigen is still unknown. Base qualities are not recorded, but no much larger clone differs from it by a single base. Collaborating institutions collected whole blood in K2EDTA tubes following their own protocols. For TCRbeta analysis, collaborators shipped samples in one of three forms: frozen whole blood, isolated PBMCs, or DNA extracted from either of those sample types. TCRbeta CDR3 regions were amplified from genomic DNA by means of the immunoSEQ Assay, a bias-controlled multiplex PCR. In the original analysis: The number of nucleated cells in each sample was estimated from the amplification of reference gene primers within the assay. To quantify the absolute abundance of each unique TCRbeta CDR3 rearrangement, sequence reads were collapsed and filtered. For each sample, productive Simpson clonality was calculated as the square root of Simpson's diversity index over productive rearrangements. The source is immuneACCESS, and TCRdb retained only in-frame sequences with V and J called. Part of the clones is not carried over; for the studies checked, unresolved V genes explain less than half of this, and the remainder is unexplained. V and J calls and clone size are as listed in that table; D and trimming were resolved from the DNA. For this sample the table gives about 120,000 clones, of which approximately 80% were detected only once. The top ten clones comprise roughly 7% of the sample.

These data originate in a study of blood T cell repertoires in COVID-19 (dated by TCRdb to 2018 to 2020). Background on the whole study: The collaborator samples originated in the United States, Italy and Spain and spanned the acute and convalescent phases of COVID-19. The material from the prospective study consisted of cDNA or gDNA derived from T cells, B-cell-depleted T cells, or PBMCs. Subjects who had been exposed to COVID-19, were actively infected with it, or had recovered from it provided the deeply sampled blood TCRbeta repertoires that made up the dataset. The repertoires were made available in a free public database intended to serve as a resource for research on the immune response to SARS-CoV-2. Samples came from the ongoing ImmuneRACE study (first 160 participants) plus 1,254 subjects from 6 global collaborators. Nearly every sample came with metadata listing a de-identified subject ID, COVID-19 status, age in years and sex. Where HLA class I and class II types were available, the types were taken from metadata supplied by the sample provider, not from assay-based typing. What the authors observed across the whole study: The quantity of clinical and demographic metadata differed by source and by participant and was supplied without curation.

This TCR was sampled from a man between 70 and 80 years old with active or convalescent COVID-19. The source material was peripheral blood.

The CDR3 has the sequence CASSKASIQGQYF. The nucleotide sequence is given as TGTGCCAGCAGCAAAGCCTCGATTCAGGGACAGTACTTC. This chain is built from TRBV21-1 and TRBJ2-4; TRBD1 is the table's D call and was not checked against the DNA. TRBV21-1 is marked as a pseudogene. Taken from cysteine to phenylalanine, the CDR3 has 13 residues. Only the CDR3 part of the read is kept: 39 bases, read in frame from the first base.